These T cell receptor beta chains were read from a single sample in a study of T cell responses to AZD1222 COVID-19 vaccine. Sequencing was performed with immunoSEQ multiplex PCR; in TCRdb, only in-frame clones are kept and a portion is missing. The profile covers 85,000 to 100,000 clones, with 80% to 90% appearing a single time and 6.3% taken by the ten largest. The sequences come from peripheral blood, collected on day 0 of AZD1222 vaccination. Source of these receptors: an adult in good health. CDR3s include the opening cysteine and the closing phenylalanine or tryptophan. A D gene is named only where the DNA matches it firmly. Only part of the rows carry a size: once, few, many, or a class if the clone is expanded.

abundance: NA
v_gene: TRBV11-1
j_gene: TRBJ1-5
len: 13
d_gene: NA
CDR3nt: TGTGCCAGCAGCTTATCCGATAATCAGCCCCAGCATTTT
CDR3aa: CASSLSDNQPQHF

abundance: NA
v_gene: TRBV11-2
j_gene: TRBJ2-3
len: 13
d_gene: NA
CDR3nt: TGTGCCAGCAGCCCCCCCTTCTCAGATACGCAGTATTTT
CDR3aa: CASSPPFSDTQYF

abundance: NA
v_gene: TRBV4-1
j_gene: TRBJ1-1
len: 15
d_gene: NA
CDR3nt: TGCGCCAGCAGCCAATCTTGGCCCGCAAACACTGAAGCTTTCTTT
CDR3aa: CASSQSWPANTEAFF

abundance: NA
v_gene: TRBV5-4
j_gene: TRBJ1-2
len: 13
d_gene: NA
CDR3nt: TGTGCCAGCAGCCGAGGGACACTCGCTGGCTACACCTTC
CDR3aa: CASSRGTLAGYTF

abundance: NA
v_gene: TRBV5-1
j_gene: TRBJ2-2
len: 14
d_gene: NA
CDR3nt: TGCGCCAGCAGCGAAGGGACTCACACCGGGGAGCTGTTTTTT
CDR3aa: CASSEGTHTGELFF

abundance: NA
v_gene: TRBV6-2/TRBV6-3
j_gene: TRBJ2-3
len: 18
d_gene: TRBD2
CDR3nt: TGTGCCAGCAGTTACTCGGAGAGCGGGAGTTGGGGCACAGATACGCAGTATTTT
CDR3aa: CASSYSESGSWGTDTQYF

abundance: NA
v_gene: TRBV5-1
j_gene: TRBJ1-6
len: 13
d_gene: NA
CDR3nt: TGCGCCAGCAGCTTGGCCCTGACTTCACCCCTCCACTTT
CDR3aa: CASSLALTSPLHF

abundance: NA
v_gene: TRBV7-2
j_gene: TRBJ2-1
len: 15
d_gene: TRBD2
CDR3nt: TGTGCCAGCAGCTTAGATGGGACTATCAACAATGAGCAGTTCTTC
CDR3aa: CASSLDGTINNEQFF

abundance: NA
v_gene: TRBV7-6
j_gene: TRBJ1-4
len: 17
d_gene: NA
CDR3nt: TGTGCCAGCAGCTTAGTATTTTGGACAGATAGTAATGAAAAACTGTTTTTT
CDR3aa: CASSLVFWTDSNEKLFF

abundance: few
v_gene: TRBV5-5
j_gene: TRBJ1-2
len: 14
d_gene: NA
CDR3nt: TGTGCCAGCAGCTTGGCAGGGGCCAACTATGGCTACACCTTC
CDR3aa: CASSLAGANYGYTF

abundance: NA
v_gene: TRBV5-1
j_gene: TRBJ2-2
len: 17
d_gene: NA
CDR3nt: TGCGCCAGCAGCTTGACCGGAGGGTTAGGGGGCACCGGGGAGCTGTTTTTT
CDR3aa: CASSLTGGLGGTGELFF

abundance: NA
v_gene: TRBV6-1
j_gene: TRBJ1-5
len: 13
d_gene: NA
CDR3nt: TGTGCCAGCAGTGAAGACGGCTACTTGCCCCAGCATTTT
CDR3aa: CASSEDGYLPQHF

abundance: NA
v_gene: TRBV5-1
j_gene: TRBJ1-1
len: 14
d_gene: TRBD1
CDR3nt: TGCGCCAGCAGCTCCGGGACAGGGGGTACTGAAGCTTTCTTT
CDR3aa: CASSSGTGGTEAFF

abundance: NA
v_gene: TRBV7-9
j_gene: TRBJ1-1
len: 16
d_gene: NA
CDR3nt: TGTGCCAGCAGCCTAGACGAGGGCCACCTGGACACTGAAGCTTTCTTT
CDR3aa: CASSLDEGHLDTEAFF

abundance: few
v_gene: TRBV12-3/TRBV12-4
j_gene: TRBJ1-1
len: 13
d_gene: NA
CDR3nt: TGTGCCAGCAGCCGGGCCTCGAACACTGAAGCTTTCTTT
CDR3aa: CASSRASNTEAFF

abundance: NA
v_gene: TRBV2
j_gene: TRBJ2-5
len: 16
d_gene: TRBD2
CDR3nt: TGTGCCAGCAGTACTAGTGGACTAGCGGGGAGGGGGACCCAGTACTTC
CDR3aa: CASSTSGLAGRGTQYF

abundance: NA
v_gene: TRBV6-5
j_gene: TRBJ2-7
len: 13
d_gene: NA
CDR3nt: TGTGCCAGCAGCTGGGAACTGTCCTACGAGCAGTACTTC
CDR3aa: CASSWELSYEQYF

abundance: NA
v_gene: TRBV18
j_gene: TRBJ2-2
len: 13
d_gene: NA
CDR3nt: TGTGCCAGCTCACCTGGGATGACCGGGGAGCTGTTTTTT
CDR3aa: CASSPGMTGELFF

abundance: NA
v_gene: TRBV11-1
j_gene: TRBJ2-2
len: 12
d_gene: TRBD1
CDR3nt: TGTGCCAGCAGCCCAGGGGGCCGGGGGCTGTTTTTT
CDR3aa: CASSPGGRGLFF

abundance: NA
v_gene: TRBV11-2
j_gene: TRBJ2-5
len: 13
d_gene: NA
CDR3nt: TGTGCCAGCAGCTTAGTCATTCAAGAGACCCAGTACTTC
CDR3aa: CASSLVIQETQYF

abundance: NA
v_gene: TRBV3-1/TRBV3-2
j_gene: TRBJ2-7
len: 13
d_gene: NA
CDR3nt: TGTGCCAGCAGCCAGGGCCGAACCTACGAGCAGTACTTC
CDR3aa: CASSQGRTYEQYF

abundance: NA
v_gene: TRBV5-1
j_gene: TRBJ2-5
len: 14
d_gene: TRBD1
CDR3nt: TGCGCCAGCAGCCTGGGACAGTACCAAGAGACCCAGTACTTC
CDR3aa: CASSLGQYQETQYF

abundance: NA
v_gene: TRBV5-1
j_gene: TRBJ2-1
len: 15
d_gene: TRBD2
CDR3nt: TGCGCCAGCAGCCGTATGACTAGCGGCTACAATGAGCAGTTCTTC
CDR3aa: CASSRMTSGYNEQFF

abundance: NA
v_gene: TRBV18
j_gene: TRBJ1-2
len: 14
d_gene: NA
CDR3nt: TGTGCCAGCTCACCACGGCAGGGTAGGGATGGCTACACCTTC
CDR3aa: CASSPRQGRDGYTF

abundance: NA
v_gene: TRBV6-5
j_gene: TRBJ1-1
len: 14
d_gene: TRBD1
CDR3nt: TGTGCCAGCAGTCAGCGTCTAGGACAGGGAATGGCTTTCTTT
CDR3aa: CASSQRLGQGMAFF

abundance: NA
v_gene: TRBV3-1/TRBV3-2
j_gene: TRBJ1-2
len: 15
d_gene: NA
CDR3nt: TGTGCCAGCTCTAATCTCGACCAGGTCTTCTATGGCTACACCTTC
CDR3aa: CASSNLDQVFYGYTF

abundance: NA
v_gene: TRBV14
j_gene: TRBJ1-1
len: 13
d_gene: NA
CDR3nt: TGTGCCAGCAGCCAAGTAGCTTTCACTGAAGCTTTCTTT
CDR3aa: CASSQVAFTEAFF

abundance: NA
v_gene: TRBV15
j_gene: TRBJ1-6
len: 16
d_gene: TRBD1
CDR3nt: TGTGCCACCAGCAGAGCTACAGGGGCTTTTAATTCACCCCTCCACTTT
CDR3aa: CATSRATGAFNSPLHF

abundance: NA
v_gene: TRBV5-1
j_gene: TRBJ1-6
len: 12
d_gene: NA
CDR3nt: TGCGCCAGCAGCTTGGATAATTCACCCCTCCACTTT
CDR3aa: CASSLDNSPLHF

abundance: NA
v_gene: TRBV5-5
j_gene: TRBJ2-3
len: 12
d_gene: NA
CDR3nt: TGTGCCAGCAGCTTGGATGTAGATACGCAGTATTTT
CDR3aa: CASSLDVDTQYF

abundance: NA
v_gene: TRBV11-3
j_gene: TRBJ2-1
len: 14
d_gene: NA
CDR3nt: TGTGCCAGCAGCTTCGGCAGGGAACGAAATGAGCAGTTCTTC
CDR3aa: CASSFGRERNEQFF

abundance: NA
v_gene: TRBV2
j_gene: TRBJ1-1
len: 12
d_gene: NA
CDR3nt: TGTGCCAGCAGTGAACAGTGGGTTGAAGCTTTCTTT
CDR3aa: CASSEQWVEAFF

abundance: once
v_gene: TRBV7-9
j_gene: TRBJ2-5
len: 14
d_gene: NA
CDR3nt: TGTGCCAGCAGCTTAGACTCCCTCGGGGGGACCCAGTACTTC
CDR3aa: CASSLDSLGGTQYF

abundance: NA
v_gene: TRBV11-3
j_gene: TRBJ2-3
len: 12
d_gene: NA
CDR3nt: TGTGCCAGCAGCTTAATGGGCGATACGCAGTATTTT
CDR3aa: CASSLMGDTQYF

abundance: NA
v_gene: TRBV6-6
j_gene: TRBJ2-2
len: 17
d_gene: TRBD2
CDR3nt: TGTGCCAGCAGCCGATCGGGGGGGCCGGGAAACACCGGGGAGCTGTTTTTT
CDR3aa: CASSRSGGPGNTGELFF

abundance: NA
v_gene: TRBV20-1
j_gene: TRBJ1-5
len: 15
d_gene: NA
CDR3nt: TGCAGTGCTAGTCCCAGGGGAGGAAGCGATCAGCCCCAGCATTTT
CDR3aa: CSASPRGGSDQPQHF

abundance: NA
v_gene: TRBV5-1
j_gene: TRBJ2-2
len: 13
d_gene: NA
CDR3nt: TGCGCCAGCAGCTATCGGGCCACCGGGGAGCTGTTTTTT
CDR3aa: CASSYRATGELFF

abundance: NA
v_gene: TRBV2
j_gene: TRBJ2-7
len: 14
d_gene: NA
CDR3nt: TGTGCCAGCAGGACGGACCTGAGCTCCTACGAGCAGTACTTC
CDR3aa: CASRTDLSSYEQYF

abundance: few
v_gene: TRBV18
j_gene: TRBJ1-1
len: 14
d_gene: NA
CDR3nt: TGTGCCAGCTCACCGCAAGACACGAACACTGAAGCTTTCTTT
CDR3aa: CASSPQDTNTEAFF

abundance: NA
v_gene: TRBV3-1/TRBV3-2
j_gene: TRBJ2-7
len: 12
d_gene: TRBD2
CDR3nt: TGTGCCAGCAGCCCCTACGGCGGGAGGCAGTACTTC
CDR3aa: CASSPYGGRQYF

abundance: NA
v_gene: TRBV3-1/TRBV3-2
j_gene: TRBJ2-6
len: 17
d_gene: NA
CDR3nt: TGTGCCAGCAGCCTTTATGTGAGTTCCTCTGGGGCCAACGTCCTGACTTTC
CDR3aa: CASSLYVSSSGANVLTF

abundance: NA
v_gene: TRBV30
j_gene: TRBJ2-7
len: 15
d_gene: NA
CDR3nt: TGTGCCTGGAGTACCTGGGACACCGACTCCTACGAGCAGTACTTC
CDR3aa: CAWSTWDTDSYEQYF

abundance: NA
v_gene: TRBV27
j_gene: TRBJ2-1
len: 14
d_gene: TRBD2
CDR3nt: TGTGCCAGCAGTTTAGGGACTACCTCCAATGAGCAGTTCTTC
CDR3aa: CASSLGTTSNEQFF

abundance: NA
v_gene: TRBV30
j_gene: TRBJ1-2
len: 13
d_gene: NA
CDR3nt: TGTGCCTGGAGTTGGGGGGGCCTCTATGGCTACACCTTC
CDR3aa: CAWSWGGLYGYTF

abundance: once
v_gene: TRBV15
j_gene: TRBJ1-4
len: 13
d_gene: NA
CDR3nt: TGTGCCACCAGCAGAGATCCCAATGAAAAACTGTTTTTT
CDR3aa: CATSRDPNEKLFF

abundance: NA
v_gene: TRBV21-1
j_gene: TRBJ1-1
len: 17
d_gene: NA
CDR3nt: TGTGCCAGCAGCAAAGAGGGGACAGGGGACCCTGTGTCTGGAGCTTTCTTT
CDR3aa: CASSKEGTGDPVSGAFF